What follows are 11 T cell receptor beta chains derived from one specimen sequenced in a study of blood T cell repertoires in COVID-19. Using immunoSEQ multiplex PCR, the repertoire was profiled, and TCRdb retains in-frame clones only, with some absent. The sample holds around 160,000 clones, approximately 85% seen once. Sequenced: peripheral blood. These receptors were obtained from a woman aged 55 to 70 with COVID-19, enrolled during active disease.

V gene TRBV24-1 combines with J gene TRBJ1-1, with TRBD1 as a possible D gene (5 bases). Germline CDR1 KGHDR, CDR2 SFDVKD. Trimming left V 2 bases short and J 1 base short, with 7 bases between. This CDR3 has 14 amino acids. The CDR3 nucleotides are TGTGCCACCAGTGATTCCCAGGGGAACACTGAAGCTTTCTTT. Amino acids: CATSDSQGNTEAFF.

The chain combines TRBV6-5 with TRBJ1-2, with D possibly matching TRBD1 (5 bases). Germline V CDR1 and CDR2: MNHEY, SVGAGI. The V end was cut by 6 bases, the J end by 7 bases, with 12 bases between. The CDR3 runs to 12 residues. For the CDR3, the DNA is TGTGCCAGCAGCACTCAGGGTTCTGGCTACACCTTC. This encodes CASSTQGSGYTF.

V is TRBV11-2 and J is TRBJ2-1; D unresolved. The CDR3 is 14 residues long. V lost 1 base and J 8 bases, leaving 12 bases between the germline ends. Germline lookup yields CDR1 SGHAT and CDR2 FQNNGV. DNA for the CDR3: TGTGCCAGCAGCTTAGCTGTAGACATTGATGAGCAGTTCTTC. Amino acid sequence: CASSLAVDIDEQFF.

This clone has just one count. This chain links TRBV19 with TRBJ2-7; 9 positions match TRBD1. CDR1 and CDR2 from the germline V gene are LNHDA and SQIVND (reference sequence). After removal of 1 base from V and 6 bases from J, the junction contained 10 bases not matched to a gene. This CDR3 has 16 amino acids. CDR3: CASSIGPITGGGEQYF. The CDR3 nucleotides read TGTGCCAGTAGTATAGGACCTATTACAGGGGGCGGCGAGCAGTACTTC.

The rearrangement uses TRBV10-3 and TRBJ1-4, with 9 nucleotides matching TRBD1. Germline trimming cut 3 bases from V and 6 bases from J; bases unmatched to any gene: 8. Germline V lookup: CDR1 ENHRY, CDR2 SYGVKD. This CDR3 spans 16 amino acids. CDR3 in DNA: TGTGCCATCAGTGATCTTGCGGGACAGGGCTATGAAAAACTGTTTTTT. The encoded protein is CAISDLAGQGYEKLFF.

The chain couples TRBV27 to TRBJ2-6; no clear D. V dropped 7 bases and J dropped 4 bases, with 8 bases sitting between them. Germline V CDR1 and CDR2: MNHEY, SMNVEV (reference sequence). This CDR3 is 13 amino acids long. The CDR3: CASTLTGANVLTF. CDR3 nucleotide sequence: TGTGCCAGCACCCTGACAGGGGCCAACGTCCTGACTTTC.

The gene calls are TRBV12-3 or TRBV12-4 and TRBJ2-1; D not resolved. There are 12 residues in the CDR3. V was cut by 4 bases and J by 4 bases, with 5 bases left in between. CDR3: CASSSIYNEQFF. The CDR3, as DNA: TGTGCCAGCAGTTCCATTTACAATGAGCAGTTCTTC.

This clone was found a few times. The rearrangement joins TRBV3-1 (or the pseudogene TRBV3-2) to TRBJ2-7; no clear D. V was trimmed by 1 base and J by 9 bases, leaving 13 bases between them. The V gene's germline CDR1 is LGHDT and CDR2 YNNKEL (reference sequence). This CDR3 is 13 amino acids long. The CDR3 loop reads CASSQVTTLGQYF. CDR3 in DNA: TGTGCCAGCAGCCAAGTGACAACCCTTGGGCAGTACTTC.

V gene TRBV5-1 combines with J gene TRBJ1-1; D gene ambiguous. V shed 1 base and J shed 1 base, with 11 bases lying between them. The CDR3 is made up of 15 amino acids. The germline V gene encodes CDR1 SGHRS and CDR2 YFSETQ. CDR3 coding DNA: TGCGCCAGCAGCTTGAGTGGAGTACCGAACACTGAAGCTTTCTTT. Amino acids: CASSLSGVPNTEAFF.

This clone was seen only once. A read error may produce the germline difference seen at one junction end. The V and J genes are TRBV5-5 and TRBJ2-4, with 8 bases aligning to TRBD2. The CDR3 contains 12 residues. From germline, CDR1 is SGHKS and CDR2 YYEKEE (reference sequence). The DNA of the CDR3 is TGTGCCAGCAGCTTGGGCCCTCTTAGCGGGGTCTTC. Protein: CASSLGPLSGVF.

The chain joins TRBV18 to TRBJ1-5; 8 bases map to TRBD1. CDR3 length: 15 amino acids. Germline trimming cut 3 bases from V and 7 bases from J; bases unmatched to any gene: 8. Per the germline V gene, CDR1 is KGHSH and CDR2 is LQKENI. Here the CDR3 reads CASSPNGQGKQPQHF. The CDR3 DNA follows: TGTGCCAGCTCACCGAATGGACAGGGTAAACAGCCCCAGCATTTT.